The 24 T cell receptor beta chains below were found in one sample sequenced in a study of OX40 agonist ivuxolimab in advanced cancers. Clones were sequenced by immunoSEQ multiplex PCR, and TCRdb holds only the in-frame ones, with some missing. The sample includes 70,000 or so clones, around 90% seen only once; the top ten take roughly a tenth. This material consisted of CD4+ or CD8+ T cells sorted from blood, taken in a trial of the OX40 agonist ivuxolimab. These receptors were taken from an adult with an advanced solid tumor such as melanoma, head and neck, liver or kidney cancer.

The chain employs TRBV2 and TRBJ2-3; unclear D gene. Germline loops: CDR1 SNHLY, CDR2 FYNNEI. V gave up 9 bases and J gave up 6 bases, with 10 bases separating them. The CDR3 length is 11 residues. The CDR3 DNA reads as TGTGCCAGTTCCTCCTATGATACGCAGTATTTT. It yields the protein CASSSYDTQYF. Complete variable domain (other parts from reference TRBV2 and TRBJ2-3): EPEVTQTPSHQVTQMGQEVILRCVPISNHLYFYWYRQILGQKVEFLVSFYNNEISEKSEIFDDQFSVERPDGSNFTLKIRSTKLEDSAMYFCASSSYDTQYFGPGTRLTVL.

V gene TRBV5-1 combines with J gene TRBJ2-2; D unclear. The V end was cut by 5 bases, the J end by 3 bases, with 11 bases between. The CDR3 contains 14 residues. Germline CDR1 and CDR2: SGHRS and YFSETQ. The CDR3 bases are TGCGCCAGCAGTTCCAGACTCGACACCGGGGAGCTGTTTTTT. This gives the protein CASSSRLDTGELFF.

The chain links TRBV9 to TRBJ1-1; D not certain. Germline loops: CDR1 SGDLS, CDR2 YYNGEE. V was shortened by 1 base and J by 2 bases, with 6 bases between the two germline ends. The CDR3 loop spans 13 amino acids. The CDR3 loop is CASSVSGNTEAFF. CDR3 coding DNA: TGTGCCAGCAGCGTATCCGGAAACACTGAAGCTTTCTTT.

The gene calls are TRBV4-2 and TRBJ2-1; D is ambiguous. Germline CDR1 reads LGHNA; CDR2 reads YNFKEQ. The V end was cut by 1 base, the J end by 4 bases, with 17 bases between. CDR3 length equals 17 residues. The CDR3 region is CASSQGSTGPRYNEQFF. The CDR3 DNA reads TGTGCCAGCAGCCAAGGTTCTACCGGGCCCAGGTACAATGAGCAGTTCTTC.

The rearrangement joins TRBV28 to TRBJ2-5; D unresolved. The CDR3 has 11 amino acids. Looked up from germline, CDR1 is MDHEN and CDR2 is SYDVKM. Trimming took off 6 bases at V and 1 base at J, with 3 bases between the two ends. CDR3 loop: CASRLQETQYF. The DNA of the CDR3 is TGTGCCAGCAGGCTCCAAGAGACCCAGTACTTC.

The V call is TRBV5-6, the J call TRBJ2-7, with D maybe TRBD2 (5 bases). V was pared by 3 bases and J by 0 bases, with 19 bases between. The CDR3 runs 17 residues. The germline gives CDR1 SGHDT, CDR2 YYEEEE. CDR3 in amino acids: CASSSFVWVAGSYEQYF. The CDR3 coding sequence is TGTGCCAGCAGCTCCTTCGTTTGGGTTGCGGGCTCCTACGAGCAGTACTTC.

The chain recombines TRBV4-3 with TRBJ2-7; tentatively, D is TRBD1 (6 bases). V was cut by 0 bases and J by 2 bases, with 11 bases left in between. The CDR3 totals 15 residues. CDR1 is LGHNA and CDR2 is YSLEER in the germline V gene. The CDR3 region is CASSQDRGQTYEQYF. The CDR3 DNA reads TGCGCCAGCAGCCAAGATCGAGGACAGACCTACGAGCAGTACTTC.

V usage is TRBV7-2 and J usage is TRBJ1-3; TRBD1 might be the D (5 bases). The CDR3 consists of 14 residues. Germline values: CDR1 SGHTA, CDR2 FQGNSA. V was clipped by 1 base and J by 7 bases, with 11 bases between them. CDR3 sequence: CASSLDRLTNTIYF. DNA of the CDR3: TGTGCCAGCAGCTTAGACAGGCTTACCAACACCATATATTTT.

V and J are TRBV7-9 and TRBJ2-3; unclear D gene. Germline V gene sequence: CDR1 SEHNR, CDR2 FQNEAQ (reference sequence). V shed 0 bases and J shed 6 bases, with 10 bases lying between them. This CDR3 comprises 14 residues. CDR3 protein: CASSLAVGRDTQYF. The CDR3 nucleotides are TGTGCCAGCAGCTTAGCAGTCGGGCGGGATACGCAGTATTTT. Supplemented by reference TRBV7-9 and TRBJ2-3, the full variable domain reads DTGVSQNPRHKITKRGQNVTFRCDPISEHNRLYWYRQTLGQGPEFLTYFQNEAQLEKSRLLSDRFSAERPKGSFSTLEIQRTEQGDSAMYLCASSLAVGRDTQYFGPGTRLTVL.

The DNA of the CDR3 is TGTGCCAGCAGCTTACTTCCGGGTAGCACAGATACGCAGTATTTT. This codes for CASSLLPGSTDTQYF. J is TRBJ2-3 and V is TRBV7-2; D call uncertain. The CDR3 extends over 15 amino acids. The germline V gene encodes CDR1 SGHTA and CDR2 FQGNSA. V shed 2 bases and J shed 0 bases, with 9 bases lying between them.

The chain links TRBV7-6 to TRBJ1-2, with D tentatively TRBD1 (5 bases). V was cut by 5 bases and J by 6 bases, with 13 bases left in between. The CDR3 covers 13 residues. Germline CDR1 is SGHVS and CDR2 is FNYEAQ. CDR3 nucleotides: TGTGCCAGCAGCGGACCTATAGGGGATGGCTACACCTTC. This encodes CASSGPIGDGYTF.

This chain joins TRBV19 and TRBJ2-1; 7 bases are shared with TRBD2. The length of the CDR3 is 13 residues. Germline lookup yields CDR1 LNHDA and CDR2 SQIVND (reference sequence). Trimming cost V 4 bases and J 8 bases; bases outside gene matches: 5. The CDR3 DNA sequence: TGTGCCAGTAGTAGCGGGAGTGGATATGAGCAGTTCTTC. As protein: CASSSGSGYEQFF.

This clone was picked up one time. The V call is TRBV7-3, the J call TRBJ2-7, with D unclear. This CDR3 comprises 12 residues. V lost 4 bases, J lost 3 bases, and 7 bases lay in between. CDR1 is SGHTA and CDR2 is FQGTGA in the germline V gene. CDR3 nucleotides: TGTGCCAGCAGCTCCCGATACTACGAGCAGTACTTC. This encodes CASSSRYYEQYF.

V and J are TRBV30 and TRBJ2-5; D may correspond to TRBD1 or TRBD2 (6 bases each). This CDR3 is 12 amino acids long. CDR1 GTSNPN and CDR2 SVGIG come from the germline V gene (reference sequence). V dropped 2 bases and J dropped 7 bases, with 11 bases sitting between them. CDR3 in amino acids: CAWSPQGGTQYF. In DNA, the CDR3 is TGTGCCTGGAGTCCACAGGGAGGGACCCAGTACTTC.

The chain uses TRBV27 and TRBJ1-1; 9 bases fit TRBD1. V shed 5 bases and J 0 bases; nucleotides not matched to a gene: 7. CDR1 and CDR2 (germline): MNHEY, SMNVEV (reference sequence). The CDR3 sequence is 16 residues long. CDR3 amino acids: CASSQYRGLMNTEAFF. The CDR3 nucleotides are TGTGCCAGCAGTCAATACAGGGGGCTCATGAACACTGAAGCTTTCTTT.

As DNA, the CDR3 is TGTGCCAGCAGCAGACGGAGGGCCAGCGGGATAGAGACCCAGTACTTC. It encodes CASSRRRASGIETQYF. The V gene is TRBV9, the J gene TRBJ2-5; 7 bases are shared with TRBD2. The CDR3 covers 16 residues. Germline V lookup: CDR1 SGDLS, CDR2 YYNGEE. With 4 bases clipped from V and 4 bases from J, the junction kept 13 bases outside the gene matches. The full variable domain, its missing parts supplied by reference TRBV9 and TRBJ2-5, is DSGVTQTPKHLITATGQRVTLRCSPRSGDLSVYWYQQSLDQGLQFLIQYYNGEERAKGNILERFSAQQFPDLHSELNLSSLELGDSALYFCASSRRRASGIETQYFGPGTRLLVL.

The chain carries TRBV28 and TRBJ1-2, with 7 bases identical to TRBD1. The CDR3 is made up of 12 amino acids. V gave up 2 bases and J gave up 7 bases; unmatched junction bases: 1. The germline V gene has CDR1 MDHEN and CDR2 SYDVKM. The CDR3, as DNA: TGTGCCAGCAGTTTAAAGGGGGCTGGCTACACCTTC. This gives the protein CASSLKGAGYTF.

This clone was seen only once. The chain links TRBV6-1 to TRBJ2-5; 7 nucleotides align to TRBD1. Trimming removed 7 bases from V and 4 bases from J; junction bases left unmatched: 9. Germline-derived CDR1 and CDR2 are MNHNS and SASEGT. The CDR3 contains 14 residues. In DNA form, the CDR3 reads TGTGCCAGCACCAGGGGACAGAAGGGAGAGACCCAGTACTTC. Translated, it gives CASTRGQKGETQYF.

The gene calls are TRBV18 and TRBJ1-5, with 8 bases aligning to TRBD1. The CDR3 runs 15 residues. V lost 0 bases and J lost 7; bases outside the gene matches: 5. The germline CDR1 and CDR2 sequences are KGHSH and LQKENI. The CDR3 protein is CASSPPETGGQPQHF. The DNA of the CDR3 is TGTGCCAGCTCACCACCGGAAACAGGGGGACAGCCCCAGCATTTT.

The chain combines TRBV10-3 with TRBJ2-7; 13 nucleotides align to TRBD2. CDR1 is ENHRY and CDR2 is SYGVKD in the germline V gene. The CDR3 runs 18 residues. Trimming removed 4 bases from V and 2 bases from J; junction bases left unmatched: 11. In nucleotides, the CDR3 is TGTGCCATCAGTGGGACCCGACTAGCGGGAGGCCAAGCCTACGAGCAGTACTTC. This encodes CAISGTRLAGGQAYEQYF.

The rearrangement links TRBV18 to TRBJ1-5; 8 bases are shared with TRBD1. The CDR3 runs 15 residues. Per the germline V gene, CDR1 is KGHSH and CDR2 is LQKENI. V shed 0 bases and J 4 bases; nucleotides not matched to a gene: 2. CDR3 sequence (DNA): TGTGCCAGCTCACCACCTCACAGGGGGAATCAGCCCCAGCATTTT. Translated: CASSPPHRGNQPQHF.

The rearrangement uses TRBV5-1 and TRBJ2-3, with 7 bases aligning to TRBD1. The CDR3 runs 15 residues. V shed 3 bases, J shed 4 bases, and the junction held 8 bases outside the gene matches. CDR1 and CDR2 from the germline V gene are SGHRS and YFSETQ. The chain's CDR3 is CASSSGQSGADTQYF. Here the CDR3 DNA reads TGCGCCAGCAGCTCGGGACAGTCTGGCGCAGATACGCAGTATTTT. The whole variable domain, remainder taken from reference TRBV5-1 and TRBJ2-3, is KAGVTQTPRYLIKTRGQQVTLSCSPISGHRSVSWYQQTPGQGLQFLFEYFSETQRNKGNFPGRFSGRQFSNSRSEMNVSTLELGDSALYLCASSSGQSGADTQYFGPGTRLTVL.

The J gene is TRBJ2-7, the V gene TRBV30; 7 bases fit TRBD2. The trim removed 7 bases at V and 0 bases at J, leaving 9 bases unmatched. The germline V gene encodes CDR1 GTSNPN and CDR2 SVGIG (reference sequence). CDR3 length equals 14 residues. CDR3 sequence: CASSGLGSSYEQYF. In DNA, the CDR3 is TGTGCCTCTAGCGGACTAGGGAGCTCCTACGAGCAGTACTTC.

This chain connects TRBV9 to TRBJ2-5; D gene ambiguous. This CDR3 is built from 13 residues. V was cut by 3 bases and J by 0 bases, with 6 bases left in between. Germline assignment: CDR1 SGDLS and CDR2 YYNGEE. The chain's CDR3 is CASSAQYQETQYF. The DNA of the CDR3 is TGTGCCAGCAGCGCCCAGTACCAAGAGACCCAGTACTTC.